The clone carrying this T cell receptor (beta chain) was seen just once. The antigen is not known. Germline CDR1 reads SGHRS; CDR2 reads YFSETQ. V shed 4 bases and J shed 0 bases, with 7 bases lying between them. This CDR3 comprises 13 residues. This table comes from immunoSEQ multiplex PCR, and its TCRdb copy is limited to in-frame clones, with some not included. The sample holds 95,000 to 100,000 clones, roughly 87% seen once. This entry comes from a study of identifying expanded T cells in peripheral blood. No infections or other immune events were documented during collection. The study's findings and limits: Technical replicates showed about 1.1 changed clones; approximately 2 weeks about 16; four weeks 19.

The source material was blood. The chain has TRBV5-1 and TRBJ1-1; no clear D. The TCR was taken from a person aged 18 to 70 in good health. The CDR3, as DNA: TGCGCCAGCAGCGCGGGGTTGAACACTGAAGCTTTCTTT. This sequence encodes CASSAGLNTEAFF.